This is a list of T cell receptor beta chains from one sample in a study of T cell responses to AZD1222 COVID-19 vaccine. Measured with immunoSEQ multiplex PCR; TCRdb has only the in-frame clones, and not every one. The repertoire consists of more than 150,000 clones, with 70% to 90% occurring once and the leading ten covering around 5.8%. The specimen comprised peripheral blood, sampled on day 0 of AZD1222 vaccination. Receptor source: an adult in good health. The CDR3 runs from the conserved cysteine through the conserved F or W. The order of the fields is V gene, D gene, J gene, CDR3 protein, CDR3 DNA. The D gene is left open where the match is weak.

v_call: TRBV6-5; d_call: TRBD1; j_call: TRBJ1-2; cdr3_aa: CASSYSDRGGYTF; cdr3_nt: TGTGCCAGCAGTTACTCAGACAGGGGTGGCTACACCTTC
v_call: TRBV13; d_call: .; j_call: TRBJ2-7; cdr3_aa: CASSLDTGAYEQYF; cdr3_nt: TGTGCCAGCAGCTTAGATACAGGCGCCTACGAGCAGTACTTC
v_call: TRBV4-2; d_call: .; j_call: TRBJ1-5; cdr3_aa: CASSQDQVGGAANQPQHF; cdr3_nt: TGTGCCAGCAGCCAAGATCAGGTGGGGGGCGCGGCCAATCAGCCCCAGCATTTT
v_call: TRBV5-1; d_call: TRBD1; j_call: TRBJ2-2; cdr3_aa: CASQGDRGNTGELFF; cdr3_nt: TGCGCCAGCCAGGGAGACAGGGGGAACACCGGGGAGCTGTTTTTT
v_call: TRBV6-5; d_call: .; j_call: TRBJ1-3; cdr3_aa: CASNGDFATGNTIYF; cdr3_nt: TGTGCCAGCAACGGGGACTTTGCAACTGGAAACACCATATATTTT
v_call: TRBV7-9; d_call: TRBD1; j_call: TRBJ2-1; cdr3_aa: CASSPRDSYNEQFF; cdr3_nt: TGTGCCAGCAGCCCGAGGGACAGCTACAATGAGCAGTTCTTC
v_call: TRBV6-5; d_call: .; j_call: TRBJ1-6; cdr3_aa: CASSYGQDNSPLHF; cdr3_nt: TGTGCCAGCAGTTACGGGCAGGATAATTCACCCCTCCACTTT
v_call: TRBV7-2; d_call: .; j_call: TRBJ2-7; cdr3_aa: CASSLGQAVSYEQYF; cdr3_nt: TGTGCCAGCAGCTTAGGGCAAGCGGTCTCCTACGAGCAGTACTTC
v_call: TRBV5-4; d_call: .; j_call: TRBJ2-3; cdr3_aa: CASSRGGGNTDTQYF; cdr3_nt: TGTGCCAGCAGCAGGGGTGGCGGGAACACAGATACGCAGTATTTT
v_call: TRBV24-1; d_call: .; j_call: TRBJ1-1; cdr3_aa: CATHTQGAVTEAFF; cdr3_nt: TGTGCCACCCATACCCAAGGGGCTGTCACTGAAGCTTTCTTT